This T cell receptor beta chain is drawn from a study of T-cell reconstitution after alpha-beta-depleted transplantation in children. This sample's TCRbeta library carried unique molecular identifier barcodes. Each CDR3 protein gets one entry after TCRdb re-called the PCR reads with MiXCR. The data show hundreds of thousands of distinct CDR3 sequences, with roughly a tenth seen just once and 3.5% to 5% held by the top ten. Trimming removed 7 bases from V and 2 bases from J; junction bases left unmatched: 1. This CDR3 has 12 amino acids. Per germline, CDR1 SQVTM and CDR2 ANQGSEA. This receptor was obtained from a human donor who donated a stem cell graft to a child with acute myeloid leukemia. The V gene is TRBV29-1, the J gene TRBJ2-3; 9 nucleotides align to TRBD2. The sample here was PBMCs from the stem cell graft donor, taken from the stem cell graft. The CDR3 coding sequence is TGCAGCGGGGGACTAGCCACAGATACGCAGTATTTT. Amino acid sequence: CSGGLATDTQYF.